Each of the 21 T cell receptor beta chains below was sequenced from the same sample in a study of Ad26.COV2.S vaccination and SARS-CoV-2 variants. The sample's treatment: approximately 18 received Ad26.COV2.S at low or high dose, single or two shots; roughly five received placebo; per-sample allocation not given. Day 63 after the first vaccine or placebo injection was the time point for sampling. The method was immunoSEQ multiplex PCR; TCRdb's version includes in-frame clones alone and lacks a portion of them. The sample lists around 250,000 clones, roughly 85% seen once, with just under 3% in the top ten. Sequences were derived from peripheral blood, sampled in a trial of Ad26.COV2.S vaccine versus placebo. All receptors derive from a person aged 18-60 years who received the Ad26.COV2.S COVID-19 vaccine or a placebo.

This chain links TRBV7-3 with TRBJ1-1; 7 bases are shared with TRBD1. The V and J ends lost 5 bases and 1 base, in that order; junction bases with no gene match: 4. The germline V gene has CDR1 SGHTA and CDR2 FQGTGA. This CDR3 spans 14 amino acids. The CDR3 here is CASSEQGRNTEAFF. The CDR3 bases are TGTGCCAGCAGCGAACAGGGGCGGAACACTGAAGCTTTCTTT.

This chain joins TRBV6-2 or TRBV6-3 and TRBJ2-7; possibly TRBD1 for D (6 bases). V was cut by 0 bases and J by 2 bases, with 11 bases left in between. The germline V gene encodes CDR1 MNHEY and CDR2 SVGEGT. CDR3 length: 15 amino acids. This chain's CDR3 is CASSYSPRGPYEQYF. The CDR3 DNA is TGTGCCAGCAGTTACTCGCCCAGGGGCCCCTACGAGCAGTACTTC.

This rearrangement joins TRBV4-2 to TRBJ2-1; tentatively, D is TRBD2 (5 bases). This CDR3 is 17 amino acids long. Between the trimmed V and J ends, which lost 0 bases and 5 bases, there was a span of 17 bases. Germline V CDR1 and CDR2: LGHNA, YNFKEQ. The CDR3 loop is CASSQDPSWGEDNEQFF. In DNA, the CDR3 is TGTGCCAGCAGCCAAGATCCTAGCTGGGGAGAGGACAATGAGCAGTTCTTC.

V usage is TRBV4-2 and J usage is TRBJ1-2; weak D call: TRBD1 (6 bases). The germline CDR1 and CDR2 sequences are LGHNA and YNFKEQ. The CDR3 extends over 14 amino acids. V was clipped by 4 bases and J by 2 bases, with 11 bases between them. CDR3 residues: CASSPTGFNYGYTF. In nucleotides, the CDR3 is TGTGCCAGCAGCCCTACAGGGTTCAACTATGGCTACACCTTC.

The CDR3 protein is CASVGGTGYNEQFF. DNA for the CDR3: TGCGCCAGCGTCGGGGGAACGGGCTACAATGAGCAGTTCTTC. The chain recombines TRBV5-1 with TRBJ2-1; TRBD2 might be the D (6 bases). CDR3 length: 14 amino acids. Germline CDR1 reads SGHRS; CDR2 reads YFSETQ. Trimming left V 7 bases short and J 3 bases short, with 14 bases between.

The chain couples TRBV11-2 to TRBJ2-3; D is undetermined. V lost 8 bases, J lost 0 bases, and 6 bases lay in between. This CDR3 spans 12 amino acids. Germline loops: CDR1 SGHAT, CDR2 FQNNGV. CDR3 bases: TGTGCCAGCGGGTCTAGCACAGATACGCAGTATTTT. The encoded protein is CASGSSTDTQYF.

This chain connects TRBV5-1 to TRBJ2-7; the match to TRBD1 covers 9 bases. The CDR3 covers 16 residues. Looked up from germline, CDR1 is SGHRS and CDR2 is YFSETQ. The V and J ends lost 0 bases and 1 base, in that order; junction bases with no gene match: 5. CDR3 sequence: CASSLGGTGNSYEQYV. Written as DNA, the CDR3 is TGCGCCAGCAGCTTGGGAGGGACAGGGAATTCCTACGAGCAGTACGTC.

J is TRBJ2-5 and V is TRBV6-2 or TRBV6-3, with a weak D call TRBD2 (6 bases). This CDR3 is 15 amino acids long. CDR1 and CDR2 from the germline V gene are MNHEY and SVGEGT. V was shortened by 6 bases and J by 2 bases, with 16 bases between the two germline ends. Written as DNA, the CDR3 is TGTGCCAGCAGCACCCCGACCCGGGGGCAAGAGACCCAGTACTTC. Translation: CASSTPTRGQETQYF.

In its sample, this clone was seen a few times. The chain combines TRBV7-3 with TRBJ2-2; no clear D. Germline CDR1 SGHTA, CDR2 FQGTGA. Trimming shortened V by 3 bases and J by 6 bases, and 5 bases separated the two germline ends. The CDR3 is made up of 12 amino acids. This CDR3 is CASSFLSGELFF. The CDR3 coding sequence is TGTGCCAGCAGCTTCCTCTCCGGGGAGCTGTTTTTT. Together with reference TRBV7-3 and TRBJ2-2, the CDR3 gives the full variable domain: GAGVSQTPSNKVTEKGKYVELRCDPISGHTALYWYRQSLGQGPEFLIYFQGTGAADDSGLPNDRFFAVRPEGSVSTLKIQRTERGDSAVYLCASSFLSGELFFGEGSRLTVL.

V and J are TRBV5-1 and TRBJ1-2; 10 bases line up with TRBD1. This CDR3 has 15 residues. J lost 6 bases, V lost 1 base, and 6 bases had no gene match. Germline CDR1 is SGHRS and CDR2 is YFSETQ. The CDR3 spells CASSLRLGQGNGYTF. The CDR3 DNA sequence: TGCGCCAGCAGCTTGAGGTTGGGACAGGGGAATGGCTACACCTTC.

The V gene is TRBV30, the J gene TRBJ1-5, with D hard to call. The length of the CDR3 is 13 residues. Trimming removed 2 bases at V and 7 bases at J, with 12 bases between. The V gene's germline CDR1 is GTSNPN and CDR2 SVGIG (reference sequence). In DNA form, the CDR3 reads TGTGCCTGGAGTACTGGGTCGTCCCAGCCCCAGCATTTT. Its translation: CAWSTGSSQPQHF.

This chain connects TRBV18 to TRBJ2-2; the D is unclear. V lost 2 bases to trimming and J lost 6 bases, with 16 bases between them. The length of the CDR3 is 16 residues. Germline V gene lookup returns CDR1 KGHSH and CDR2 LQKENI. This CDR3 reads CASSPRQTSSPGELFF. In nucleotides, the CDR3 is TGTGCCAGCTCACCAAGGCAGACCAGTTCTCCCGGGGAGCTGTTTTTT.

The chain combines TRBV6-5 with TRBJ2-5; TRBD2 matches at 7 bases. This CDR3 has 12 amino acids. J gave up 9 bases and V 7 bases, and 8 bases lay outside the gene matches. Germline V gives CDR1 MNHEY, CDR2 SVGAGI. CDR3 DNA sequence: TGTGCCAGCACTCTAAGGGGAGGGGCCCAGTACTTC. It codes for CASTLRGGAQYF.

The chain combines TRBV5-4 with TRBJ2-7, with 10 bases identical to TRBD1. Germline assignment: CDR1 SGHNT and CDR2 YYREEE (reference sequence). This CDR3 contains 15 residues. Trimming at V came to 0 bases and at J to 7 bases, leaving 7 bases not matched to a gene. The CDR3 reads CASSLGGTGVNEQYV. The CDR3 DNA is TGTGCCAGCAGCTTGGGCGGGACAGGGGTAAATGAGCAGTACGTC.

The chain has TRBV19 and TRBJ1-2; D not resolved. The CDR3 runs to 13 residues. Germline CDR1 LNHDA, CDR2 SQIVND (reference sequence). Trimming removed 7 bases at V and 9 bases at J, with 18 bases between. The CDR3 spells CASITDHGVSYTF. DNA of the CDR3: TGTGCCAGTATCACAGACCACGGGGTGAGCTACACCTTC.

The chain joins TRBV2 to TRBJ1-1; 10 nucleotides match TRBD1. Germline trimming cut 4 bases from V and 11 bases from J; bases unmatched to any gene: 4. Germline values: CDR1 SNHLY, CDR2 FYNNEI. This CDR3 spans 12 amino acids. The CDR3 protein is CASSAGTGAAFF. CDR3 DNA: TGTGCCAGCAGTGCCGGGACAGGGGCTGCTTTCTTT.

This clone was seen just once. This chain connects TRBV5-1 to TRBJ2-5; D not certain. V lost 2 bases to trimming and J lost 7 bases, with 3 bases between them. Per germline, CDR1 SGHRS and CDR2 YFSETQ. The length of the CDR3 is 10 residues. The CDR3 DNA reads TGCGCCAGCAGCTTCGGGACCCAGTACTTC. Its translation: CASSFGTQYF.

The table lists this clone with a few counts. This sequence joins TRBV7-9 and TRBJ2-1; the match to TRBD2 covers 7 bases. V shed 5 bases and J 7 bases; nucleotides not matched to a gene: 14. Germline loops: CDR1 SEHNR, CDR2 FQNEAQ (reference sequence). This CDR3 comprises 16 residues. The CDR3 DNA sequence: TGTGCCAGCAGCGCCTCTGGGCGGGAGAGGTTAAATGAGCAGTTCTTC. Translating it yields CASSASGRERLNEQFF. The full variable domain, its missing parts supplied by reference TRBV7-9 and TRBJ2-1, is DTGVSQNPRHKITKRGQNVTFRCDPISEHNRLYWYRQTLGQGPEFLTYFQNEAQLEKSRLLSDRFSAERPKGSFSTLEIQRTEQGDSAMYLCASSASGRERLNEQFFGPGTRLTVL.

The J gene is TRBJ1-2, the V gene TRBV7-9; D is uncertain. Germline loops: CDR1 SEHNR, CDR2 FQNEAQ (reference sequence). The V gene lost 1 base and the J gene lost 3 bases, with 12 bases spanning the gap. This CDR3 spans 15 amino acids. The CDR3 is CASSLGLTGDYGYTF. The CDR3 DNA is TGTGCCAGCAGCTTAGGCTTGACGGGTGACTATGGCTACACCTTC.

The V call is TRBV2, the J call TRBJ2-1; 16 bases line up with TRBD2. Germline trimming cut 3 bases from V and 9 bases from J; bases unmatched to any gene: 8. The CDR3 has 17 amino acids. Germline assignment: CDR1 SNHLY and CDR2 FYNNEI. CDR3 in amino acids: CASSDPGLAGGRREQFF. CDR3 nucleotides: TGTGCCAGCAGTGATCCGGGACTAGCGGGAGGGAGGCGTGAGCAGTTCTTC.

The chain uses TRBV10-1 and TRBJ1-2, with a tentative D call TRBD1 (5 bases). V was trimmed by 3 bases and J by 2 bases, leaving 25 bases between them. Germline V gene sequence: CDR1 WNHNN, CDR2 SYGVQD (reference sequence). The length of the CDR3 is 19 residues. The CDR3 region is CASSDVGLMGDYWNYGYTF. CDR3 bases: TGCGCCAGCAGTGATGTGGGGTTGATGGGGGATTATTGGAACTATGGCTACACCTTC.